One and the same sample provided the 18 T cell receptor beta chains below, sequenced in a study of shared clonotypes between healthy human individuals. Profiled with immunoSEQ multiplex PCR; TCRdb holds only in-frame clones, not every one. The sample has some 2,500,000 clones, over 85% seen once. The sequencing input was naive CD4+ T cells from PBMCs. Stated subset: CD45RA+ positively selected. The source of these receptors is a man aged 18 to 29 in good health. Some clones in this sample may be carry-over from other donors' samples.

The CDR3 bases are TGCGCCAGCAGCCAAGTTAGCTCCAGACTAAACACTGAAGCTTTCTTT. Its protein is CASSQVSSRLNTEAFF. This sequence joins TRBV4-1 and TRBJ1-1; no clear D gene. Germline V gene data show CDR1 as MGHRA and CDR2 as YSYEKL. With 1 base removed from V and 2 bases from J, the gap between germline ends came to 14 bases. The CDR3 totals 16 residues.

In DNA form, the CDR3 reads TGTGCCAGCAGCTACACGGCGGGTGGGGATGGCTACACCTTC. Translation: CASSYTAGGDGYTF. The chain has TRBV7-3 and TRBJ1-2, with D hard to call. Germline assignment: CDR1 SGHTA and CDR2 FQGTGA. Trimming removed 4 bases from V and 6 bases from J, with 15 bases in between. This CDR3 contains 14 residues.

Here the CDR3 DNA reads TGTGCCAGCACTGGTGAATTAGCGGGGGCCGGGGAGCTGTTTTTT. Translated, it gives CASTGELAGAGELFF. The rearrangement links TRBV2 to TRBJ2-2, with TRBD2 matching over 9 bases. The CDR3 has 15 amino acids. V was clipped by 7 bases and J by 6 bases; unmatched bases: 9. Germline assignment: CDR1 SNHLY and CDR2 FYNNEI.

A note on this clone: Other DNA sequences of this sample code for an identical CDR3. This chain joins TRBV5-1 and TRBJ2-1; either TRBD1 or TRBD2 may fit D (5 bases each). The germline gives CDR1 SGHRS, CDR2 YFSETQ. Trimming left V 0 bases short and J 9 bases short, with 13 bases between. The CDR3 covers 14 residues. The CDR3 here is CASSLGPSGAEQFF. In nucleotides, the CDR3 is TGCGCCAGCAGCTTGGGCCCCTCCGGGGCTGAGCAGTTCTTC. The whole variable domain, remainder taken from reference TRBV5-1 and TRBJ2-1, is KAGVTQTPRYLIKTRGQQVTLSCSPISGHRSVSWYQQTPGQGLQFLFEYFSETQRNKGNFPGRFSGRQFSNSRSEMNVSTLELGDSALYLCASSLGPSGAEQFFGPGTRLTVL.

The chain recombines TRBV5-6 with TRBJ2-7, with D possibly matching TRBD2 (5 bases). V was trimmed by 2 bases and J by 3 bases, leaving 12 bases between them. Germline V lookup: CDR1 SGHDT, CDR2 YYEEEE. This CDR3 comprises 14 residues. DNA for the CDR3: TGTGCCAGCAGCTTCCTTAGCGCCAGCTACGAGCAGTACTTC. Protein product: CASSFLSASYEQYF.

The gene calls are TRBV28 and TRBJ2-5, with D perhaps TRBD1 (6 bases). CDR1 is MDHEN, CDR2 SYDVKM, per germline. The CDR3 extends over 16 amino acids. The germline V and J ends were trimmed by 8 bases and 2 bases, with 21 bases remaining between them. The CDR3 here is CASGPFRGRGQETQYF. As DNA, the CDR3 is TGTGCCAGCGGCCCCTTCAGGGGAAGGGGGCAAGAGACCCAGTACTTC. The full variable domain, rest sourced from reference TRBV28 and TRBJ2-5, is DVKVTQSSRYLVKRTGEKVFLECVQDMDHENMFWYRQDPGLGLRLIYFSYDVKMKEKGDIPEGYSVSREKKERFSLILESASTNQTSMYLCASGPFRGRGQETQYFGPGTRLLVL.

J is TRBJ2-3 and V is TRBV29-1, with 10 bases identical to TRBD2. With 8 bases clipped from V and 2 bases from J, the junction kept 7 bases outside the gene matches. CDR1 SQVTM and CDR2 ANQGSEA come from the germline V gene. This CDR3 is built from 14 residues. CDR3 nucleotides: TGCAGCATGGGTAGCGGGGGGCCCACAGATACGCAGTATTTT. Its translation: CSMGSGGPTDTQYF.

This chain connects TRBV25-1 to TRBJ2-2; 11 nucleotides agree with TRBD2. J lost 0 bases, V lost 8 bases, and 2 bases had no gene match. The CDR3 consists of 15 residues. In germline, CDR1 is MGHDK, CDR2 SYGVNS. In DNA, the CDR3 is TGTGCCAGCCGACTAGCGGGAACGAACACCGGGGAGCTGTTTTTT. It codes for CASRLAGTNTGELFF. The full variable domain, completed using reference TRBV25-1 and TRBJ2-2, is EADIYQTPRYLVIGTGKKITLECSQTMGHDKMYWYQQDPGMELHLIHYSYGVNSTEKGDLSSESTVSRIRTEHFPLTLESARPSHTSQYLCASRLAGTNTGELFFGEGSRLTVL.

CDR3 DNA sequence: TGCGCCAGCAGCCCAATAGCCGGGACAGGGAGGGAGACCCAGTACTTC. It codes for CASSPIAGTGRETQYF. The V and J genes are TRBV4-1 and TRBJ2-5; 9 nucleotides match TRBD1. The CDR3 sequence is 16 residues long. V shed 4 bases, J shed 5 bases, and the junction held 11 bases outside the gene matches. The germline V gene encodes CDR1 MGHRA and CDR2 YSYEKL.

This sequence joins TRBV9 and TRBJ1-1, with no clear D. V shed 0 bases and J shed 3 bases, with 6 bases lying between them. The length of the CDR3 is 13 residues. Germline CDR1 is SGDLS and CDR2 is YYNGEE. The chain's CDR3 is CASSVAPHTEAFF. CDR3 nucleotides: TGTGCCAGCAGCGTAGCCCCCCACACTGAAGCTTTCTTT.

The chain uses TRBV27 and TRBJ2-5; possible D gene TRBD1, 5 bases. Deletions cut 7 bases from V and 8 bases from J, with 17 bases between. CDR1 and CDR2 from the germline V gene are MNHEY and SMNVEV (reference sequence). The CDR3 sequence is 13 residues long. The CDR3 nucleotides read TGTGCCAGCACCCTGGGGCGAACCGGCACCCAGTACTTC. It encodes CASTLGRTGTQYF.

The genes are TRBV30 and TRBJ1-4; 9 bases fit TRBD1. The CDR3 is made up of 13 amino acids. V lost 6 bases and J lost 6; bases outside the gene matches: 5. Germline loops: CDR1 GTSNPN, CDR2 SVGIG (reference sequence). The CDR3 region has the DNA TGTGCCTGCCACCGGGACAGGGATGAAAAACTGTTTTTT. Its translation: CACHRDRDEKLFF.

The V call is TRBV5-5, the J call TRBJ2-1, with D tentatively TRBD2 (6 bases). CDR1 SGHKS and CDR2 YYEKEE come from the germline V gene (reference sequence). Between the trimmed V and J ends, which lost 4 bases and 3 bases, there was a span of 11 bases. This CDR3 comprises 14 residues. The CDR3 is CASSEGLNYNEQFF. Written as DNA, the CDR3 is TGTGCCAGCAGCGAAGGACTAAACTACAATGAGCAGTTCTTC.

Points on this clone: Other DNA sequences in the same sample also yield this CDR3. This chain uses TRBV5-1 with TRBJ2-3; D remains unclear. The germline gives CDR1 SGHRS, CDR2 YFSETQ. The germline V and J ends were trimmed by 0 bases and 1 base, with 6 bases remaining between them. This CDR3 contains 14 residues. The CDR3: CASSLGPGTDTQYF. DNA for the CDR3: TGCGCCAGCAGCTTGGGGCCGGGCACAGATACGCAGTATTTT.

This clone was found once. The chain employs TRBV7-7 and TRBJ2-5; D gene ambiguous. The germline V gene has CDR1 SSHAT and CDR2 FNYEAQ (reference sequence). The V and J ends lost 6 bases and 5 bases respectively, with 13 bases between them. The CDR3 spans 13 residues. The CDR3 DNA sequence: TGTGCCAGCAGTACATCCACTTGGGAGACCCAGTACTTC. It encodes CASSTSTWETQYF.

V and J are TRBV7-3 and TRBJ2-1; 7 bases agree with TRBD2. V was clipped by 5 bases and J by 9 bases; unmatched bases: 7. This CDR3 region has 13 residues. CDR1 SGHTA and CDR2 FQGTGA come from the germline V gene. This CDR3 is CASSPQWGGEQFF. The DNA of the CDR3 is TGTGCCAGCAGCCCGCAATGGGGGGGTGAGCAGTTCTTC.

V is TRBV5-4 and J is TRBJ2-5, with TRBD2 matching over 12 bases. Germline CDR1 reads SGHNT; CDR2 reads YYREEE (reference sequence). The CDR3 runs to 16 residues. V was clipped by 2 bases and J by 2 bases; unmatched bases: 4. The CDR3 here is CASSFASGRAQETQYF. In DNA, the CDR3 is TGTGCCAGCAGCTTCGCTAGCGGGAGGGCACAAGAGACCCAGTACTTC. Combining the CDR3 with reference TRBV5-4 and TRBJ2-5 gives the whole variable domain ETGVTQSPTHLIKTRGQQVTLRCSSQSGHNTVSWYQQALGQGPQFIFQYYREEENGRGNFPPRFSGLQFPNYSSELNVNALELDDSALYLCASSFASGRAQETQYFGPGTRLLVL.

DNA for the CDR3: TGTGCCAGCAGCTCCTTCCTTTCCCGGGACGGGTTCTTC. Translating it yields CASSSFLSRDGFF. The chain recombines TRBV7-9 with TRBJ2-1, with D possibly being TRBD1 or TRBD2 (5 bases each). The CDR3 consists of 13 residues. V shed 4 bases and J shed 15 bases, with 19 bases lying between them. Germline-derived CDR1 and CDR2 are SEHNR and FQNEAQ (reference sequence).